This T cell receptor (beta chain) stems from a study of vaccination effects on CD4 cells after COVID-19. The CDR3 is 17 amino acids. V lost 5 bases and J 5 bases, leaving 21 bases between the germline ends. Germline CDR1 SGHTA, CDR2 FQGNSA. The table came from immunoSEQ multiplex PCR; TCRdb's copy has only in-frame clones and leaves some out. Of about 73,000 clones listed, nearly 75% are singletons. Regarding this clone: No antigen is known for it.

Once cultured for 10 days, the cells underwent separation to obtain CD4+ T cells. Everyone in the study got two shots of either the BNT162b2 or mRNA-1273 vaccine. Half-medium changes using IL-2 medium occurred on days 3 and 7. The chain links TRBV7-2 to TRBJ2-2; D might be TRBD1 or TRBD2, each matching 6 bases. This clonotype was obtained from a human donor who received a COVID-19 vaccine. Sequences were derived from CD4+ T cells from PBMCs cultured without peptide, sampled after COVID-19 vaccination. DNA for the CDR3: TGTGCCAGCAGCCTGGGGGGCTGGACTCCCAGTACCGGGGAGCTGTTTTTT. Its translation: CASSLGGWTPSTGELFF. The variable domain in full, with the rest retrieved from reference TRBV7-2 and TRBJ2-2, is GAGVSQSPSNKVTEKGKDVELRCDPISGHTALYWYRQSLGQGLEFLIYFQGNSAPDKSGLPSDRFSAERTGGSVSTLTIQRTQQEDSAVYLCASSLGGWTPSTGELFFGEGSRLTVL.